This T cell receptor (beta chain) was identified during a study of cytomegalovirus exposure and HLA in healthy donors. The PCR made use of 60 Vbeta and 13 Jbeta primers. Here immunoSEQ multiplex PCR was the method, and the copy in TCRdb shows in-frame clones only, minus some. Of over 150,000 clones in the sample, approximately 82% were seen once. Looked up from germline, CDR1 is MDHEN and CDR2 is SYDVKM. V dropped 2 bases and J dropped 7 bases, with 8 bases sitting between them. The CDR3 has 12 amino acids. About this clone itself: Its antigen remains unidentified.

Study-wide results and caveats: A few of the chains that were CMV-associated were confirmed in vitro to be specific for CMV antigens. Later examination showed HLA-associated TCR beta chains had greater clonal expansion than equally common others.

The source material was PBMCs. This clonotype was sampled from a male donor in good health and CMV-seronegative. This rearrangement joins TRBV28 to TRBJ1-1; D unresolved. The CDR3 protein is CASSLAQDEAFF. The DNA for the CDR3 is TGTGCCAGCAGTTTAGCCCAGGATGAAGCTTTCTTT.